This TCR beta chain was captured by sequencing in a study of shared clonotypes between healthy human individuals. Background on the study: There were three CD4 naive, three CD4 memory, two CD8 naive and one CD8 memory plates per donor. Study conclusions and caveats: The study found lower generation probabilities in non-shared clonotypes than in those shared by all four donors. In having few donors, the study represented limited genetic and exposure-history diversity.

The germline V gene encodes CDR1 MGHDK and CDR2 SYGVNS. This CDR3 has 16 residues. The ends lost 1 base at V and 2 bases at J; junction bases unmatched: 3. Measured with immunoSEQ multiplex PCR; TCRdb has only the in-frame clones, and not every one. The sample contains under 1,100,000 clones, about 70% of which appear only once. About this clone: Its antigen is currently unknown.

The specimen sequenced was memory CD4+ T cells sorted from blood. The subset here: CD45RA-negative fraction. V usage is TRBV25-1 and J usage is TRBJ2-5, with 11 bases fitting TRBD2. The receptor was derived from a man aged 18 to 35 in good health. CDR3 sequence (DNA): TGTGCCAGCAGTGAATTGGGGACTAGCGGACAAGAGACCCAGTACTTC. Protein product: CASSELGTSGQETQYF.